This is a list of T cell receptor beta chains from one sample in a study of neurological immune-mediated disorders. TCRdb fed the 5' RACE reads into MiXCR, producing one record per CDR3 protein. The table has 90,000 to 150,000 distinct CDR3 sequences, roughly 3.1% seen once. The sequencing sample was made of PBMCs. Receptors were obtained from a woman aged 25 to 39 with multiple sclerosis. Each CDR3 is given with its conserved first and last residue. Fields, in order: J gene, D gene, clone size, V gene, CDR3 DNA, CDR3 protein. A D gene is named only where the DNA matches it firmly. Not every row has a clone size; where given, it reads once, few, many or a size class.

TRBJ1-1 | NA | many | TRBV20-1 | TGCAGTGCTAGAGATATCCGGGGCGAAGCTTTCTTT | CSARDIRGEAFF
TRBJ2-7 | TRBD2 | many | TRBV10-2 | TGCGCCAGCAGTGAGGGTGCGGGGGGGCCCTACGAGCAGTACTTC | CASSEGAGGPYEQYF
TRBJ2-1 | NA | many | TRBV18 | TGTGCCAGCTCACCGAGCCAGGGGCCCTACAATGAGCAGTTCTTC | CASSPSQGPYNEQFF
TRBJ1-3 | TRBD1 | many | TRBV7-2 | TGTGCCAGCAGCGGCCGGGACAGCTCTGGAAACACCATATATTTT | CASSGRDSSGNTIYF
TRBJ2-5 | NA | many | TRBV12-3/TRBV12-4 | TGTGCCAGCAGTTTAGCGGGAACGGAGACCCAGTACTTC | CASSLAGTETQYF
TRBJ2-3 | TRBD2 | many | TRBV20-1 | TGCAGTGCTAGAGTCAGCGGGAGGAGCACAGATACGCAGTATTTT | CSARVSGRSTDTQYF
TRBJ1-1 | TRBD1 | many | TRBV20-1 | TGCAGTGCTAGGTCGAGTTTCGGACAGGGAACGAACACTGAAGCTTTCTTT | CSARSSFGQGTNTEAFF
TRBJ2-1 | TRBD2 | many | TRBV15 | TGTGCCACCAGCGGCGGACTAGGGGCGGTGAGTGAGCAGTTCTTC | CATSGGLGAVSEQFF
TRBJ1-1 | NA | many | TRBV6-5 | TGTGCCAGCAGACCAAGTCCCCCTGCGAACACTGAAGCTTTCTTT | CASRPSPPANTEAFF
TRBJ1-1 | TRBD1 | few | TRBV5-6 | TGTGCCAGCAGCTCCGGGACAGGGGGCGCTTACACTGAAGCTTTCTTT | CASSSGTGGAYTEAFF
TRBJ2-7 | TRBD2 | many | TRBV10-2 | TGCGCCGCGACGCCGGGCGGGAGCTCCTACGAGCAGTACTTC | CAATPGGSSYEQYF
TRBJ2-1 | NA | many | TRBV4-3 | TGCGCCAGCAGCCAAGCGGAGTCTGACTACAATGAGCAGTTCTTC | CASSQAESDYNEQFF
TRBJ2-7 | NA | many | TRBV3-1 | TGTGCCAGCAGCCAAGATCCCCTAGTCGGGCCCTACGAGCAGTACTTC | CASSQDPLVGPYEQYF
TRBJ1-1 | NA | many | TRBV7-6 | TGTGCCAGCAGCTTATTCGGGGAGGTAGAAGCTTTCTTT | CASSLFGEVEAFF
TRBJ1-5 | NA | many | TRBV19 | TGTGCCAGTAGTATCGTTCACCATCAGCCCCAGCATTTT | CASSIVHHQPQHF
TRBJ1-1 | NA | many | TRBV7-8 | TGTGCCAGCAGCTTAAGGGGGAAAGCTTTCTTT | CASSLRGKAFF
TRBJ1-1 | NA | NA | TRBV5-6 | TGTGCCAGCAGCTTGGCGTACAAATACACTGAAGCTTTCTTT | CASSLAYKYTEAFF
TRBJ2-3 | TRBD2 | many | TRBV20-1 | TGCAGTGCTAGCTTGGGCGGGAGCTGGGGCACAGATACGCAGTATTTT | CSASLGGSWGTDTQYF
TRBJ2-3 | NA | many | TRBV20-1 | TGCAGAAAAGGTGACGGTCTCCTCCTACGGGGGCAATCCACAGATACGCAGTATTTT | CRKGDGLLLRGQSTDTQYF
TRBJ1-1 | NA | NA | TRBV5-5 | TGTGCCAGCAGCTACGGACAGCAGAACACTGAAGCTTTCTTT | CASSYGQQNTEAFF
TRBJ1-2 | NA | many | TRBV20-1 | TGCAGTGCTAGATCCAGGGATTACTATGGCTACACCTTC | CSARSRDYYGYTF
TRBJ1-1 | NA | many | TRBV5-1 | TGCGCCAGCAGGTCCTACAGGGATGGGAACACTGAAGCTTTCTTT | CASRSYRDGNTEAFF
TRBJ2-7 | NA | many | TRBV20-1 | TGCAGTGCCCAGGAGGGGGGCCCATACGAGCAGTACTTC | CSAQEGGPYEQYF
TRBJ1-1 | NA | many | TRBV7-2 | TGTGCCAGCAGCCCACCGACGGTGAACACTGAAGCTTTCTTT | CASSPPTVNTEAFF
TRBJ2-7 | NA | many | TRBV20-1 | TGCAGTGCTAGGTTCCCAGGGTCAGCCTACGAGCAGTACTTC | CSARFPGSAYEQYF
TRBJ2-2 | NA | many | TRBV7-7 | TGTGCCAGCAGCCCTACCGCTAGGGGCCCCACCGGGGAGCTGTTTTTT | CASSPTARGPTGELFF
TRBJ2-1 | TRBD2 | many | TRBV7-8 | TGTGCCAGCAGCCTAACTAGCGGACTATTTAATGAGCAGTTCTTC | CASSLTSGLFNEQFF
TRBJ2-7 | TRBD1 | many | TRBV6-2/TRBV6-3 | TGTGCCAGCAGATCGACAGGGTTCTACGAGCAGTACTTC | CASRSTGFYEQYF
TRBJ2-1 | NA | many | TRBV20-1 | TGCAGTGCCGCCAGACAAAGCTCCTACAATGAGCAGTTCTTC | CSAARQSSYNEQFF
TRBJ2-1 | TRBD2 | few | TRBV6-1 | TGTGCCAGCAGTTCCATGGGCGGGAGGGCCGACAATGAGCAGTTCTTC | CASSSMGGRADNEQFF
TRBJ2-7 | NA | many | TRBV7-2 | TGTGCCAGCAGCTTATCAGCTAGCTCCCCCGGGCAGCAGTACTTC | CASSLSASSPGQQYF
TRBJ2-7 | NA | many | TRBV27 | TGTGCCAGCGGGAGGACGTCACTCTCTTGGACGCTTAGCTACGAGCAGTACTTC | CASGRTSLSWTLSYEQYF
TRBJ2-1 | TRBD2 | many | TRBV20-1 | TGCAGTGCTAGCGGCGCCCTAGCGGGGGGGAGCCACAATGAGCAGTTCTTC | CSASGALAGGSHNEQFF
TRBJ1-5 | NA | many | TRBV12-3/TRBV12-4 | TGTGCCAGCAGTCCCCCCAGTCAGCCCCAGCATTTT | CASSPPSQPQHF
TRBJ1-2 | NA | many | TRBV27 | TGTGCCAGCAGTCCCTCTGACGGCTATGGCTACACCTTC | CASSPSDGYGYTF
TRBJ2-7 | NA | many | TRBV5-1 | TGCGCCAGCAGCTTCGCGGTCTCCTACGAGCAGTACTTC | CASSFAVSYEQYF
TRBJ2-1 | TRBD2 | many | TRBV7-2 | TGTGCCAGCAGCTTTCGTCCTAGCGGGAGTGGTGAGCAGTTCTTC | CASSFRPSGSGEQFF
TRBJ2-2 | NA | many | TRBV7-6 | TGTGCCAGCAGCTTAGTAGTCGGGACAACCGGGGAGCTGTTTTTT | CASSLVVGTTGELFF
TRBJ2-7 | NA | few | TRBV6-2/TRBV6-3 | TGTGCCAGCAGTTACTCAACTATCGGCTTCGAGCAGTACTTC | CASSYSTIGFEQYF
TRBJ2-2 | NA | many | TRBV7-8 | TGTGCCAGCAGCTTAGTCAGGTCTGACACCGGGGAGCTGTTTTTT | CASSLVRSDTGELFF
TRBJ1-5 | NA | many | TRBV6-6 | TGTGCCAGCAGTTCACATATCGGCAATCAGCCCCAGCATTTT | CASSSHIGNQPQHF
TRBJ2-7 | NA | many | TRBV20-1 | TGCAGTGCTGGGGACAACTACGAGCAGTACTTC | CSAGDNYEQYF
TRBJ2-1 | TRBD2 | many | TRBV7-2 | TGTGCCAGCAGCTTAGGGGGACTAGCAACCGATGAGCAGTTCTTC | CASSLGGLATDEQFF
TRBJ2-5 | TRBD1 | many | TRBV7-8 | TGTGCCAGCAGCCGGACAGGGGGCTCCCATGGGGAGACCCAGTACTTC | CASSRTGGSHGETQYF
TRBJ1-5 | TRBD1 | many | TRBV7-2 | TGTGCCAGCAGCCCGGACAGGGAACAGCCCCAGCATTTT | CASSPDREQPQHF
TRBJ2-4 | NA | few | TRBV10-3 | TGTGCCATCAGTGGCCACCCCGAGGGTGGAAACATTCAGTACTTC | CAISGHPEGGNIQYF
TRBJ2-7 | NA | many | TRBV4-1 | TGCGCCAGCAGCCAAGTTGACATGCTTAGGACCTACGAGCAGTACTTC | CASSQVDMLRTYEQYF
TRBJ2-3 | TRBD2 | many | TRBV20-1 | TGCAGTGCTAGGAAACTACTAGCGGGGGGGCCTGGGGATACGCAGTATTTT | CSARKLLAGGPGDTQYF
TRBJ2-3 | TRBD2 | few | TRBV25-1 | TGTGCCAGCAGTGAATGGGGGGGGGATCTGGTTGCGGGAGTTCCTACAGATACGCAGTATTTT | CASSEWGGDLVAGVPTDTQYF
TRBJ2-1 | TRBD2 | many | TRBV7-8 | TGTGCCAGCAGCTTAGGACTAGCGGGAGGGCTTGAATACAATGAGCAGTTCTTC | CASSLGLAGGLEYNEQFF
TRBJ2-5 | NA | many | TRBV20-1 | TGCAGTGCTAGAGAGCAGGGAGAGACCCAGTACTTC | CSAREQGETQYF
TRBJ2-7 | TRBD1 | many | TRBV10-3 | TGTGCCATCAACCCGGGACAGAACTCCTACGAGCAGTACTTC | CAINPGQNSYEQYF
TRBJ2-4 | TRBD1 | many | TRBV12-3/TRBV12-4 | TGTGCCAGCAGTCCAGGGACAGGGGGGCTCAGACACATTCAGTACTTC | CASSPGTGGLRHIQYF